These 5 T cell receptor beta chains came from one sample sequenced in a study of monozygotic twins with inflammatory bowel disease. After re-calling the 5' RACE reads, TCRdb lists one entry per CDR3 protein, DNA absent. This specimen shows about 300,000 distinct CDR3 sequences; the ten leading clones hold roughly 5.8%. Sequenced material: blood. Source of these receptors: a human donor with ulcerative colitis or Crohn's disease, or a healthy co-twin of an affected twin (not recorded which).

V and J are TRBV28 and TRBJ1-2. The length of the CDR3 is 12 residues. Per the germline V gene, CDR1 is MDHEN and CDR2 is SYDVKM. CDR3 amino acids: CASSLAGYGYTF.

The chain joins TRBV19 to TRBJ1-1; TCRdb indicates TRBD1, and absent DNA this call remains unverified. The CDR3 is 13 residues long. Germline-derived CDR1 and CDR2 are LNHDA and SQIVND (reference sequence). CDR3 sequence reads: CASSTTGGTEAFF.

The V and J genes are TRBV3-1 and TRBJ2-2; TCRdb names TRBD1, which stays unverified in the absence of DNA. The CDR3 loop spans 16 amino acids. Germline CDR1 reads LGHDT; CDR2 reads YNNKEL (reference sequence). The CDR3 sequence is CASSPRQGRNTGELFF.

The chain has TRBV6-2 or TRBV6-3 and TRBJ2-3; TCRdb's D call, TRBD1, is unchecked because there is no DNA. The CDR3 is 14 amino acids. The germline gives CDR1 MNHEY, CDR2 SVGEGT. The CDR3 loop is CASTLSGVADTQYF.

CDR3 loop: CASSLQQGARNTEAFF. The chain employs TRBV7-2 and TRBJ1-1; TCRdb's assignment of TRBD1 cannot be checked, as there is no DNA. This CDR3 has 16 amino acids. Germline CDR1 SGHTA, CDR2 FQGNSA.